This T cell receptor beta chain originates from a study of blood T cell repertoires in COVID-19. Across the whole study: Researchers got acute and convalescent COVID-19 samples from the United States, Italy and Spain. PBMCs, B-cell-depleted T cells, or T cells provided the cDNA or gDNA that made up the material.

CDR1 is DFQATT, CDR2 SNEGSKA, per germline (reference sequence). V was pared by 3 bases and J by 7 bases, with 19 bases between. The CDR3 is 15 amino acids. Original handling: Amplification of reference gene primers provided the estimated nucleated cell counts. Libraries were prepared by immunoSEQ multiplex PCR; TCRdb keeps only in-frame clonotypes and omits some of them. V and J calls and clone size are copied from that table; D and trimming were computed from the DNA. The data show 150,000 to 200,000 clones, with roughly four fifths seen just once and approximately 9.9% held by the top ten. This clonotype was obtained from a man in his fifties or sixties with active or convalescent COVID-19. The sequencing input was peripheral blood. The rearrangement joins TRBV20-1 to TRBJ1-5, with a possible D match to TRBD1 (5 bases). The CDR3 bases are TGCAGTGCTAGTTCTTTCCAGGGTCGATACCAGCCCCAGCATTTT. Translation gives CSASSFQGRYQPQHF.